This TCR beta chain was documented in a study of shared clonotypes between healthy human individuals. Study-wide points: Generation probabilities of non-shared clonotypes were lower (relative to those shared by all four donors).

The CDR3 is 13 amino acids. Germline CDR1 reads MNHEY; CDR2 reads SVGAGI. Trimming pared 7 bases from V and 8 bases from J, leaving 14 bases between. Points on this clone: The antigen is unknown.

Here immunoSEQ multiplex PCR was the method, and the copy in TCRdb shows in-frame clones only, minus some. The sample carries roughly 680,000 clones, approximately 77% recorded once. The TCR originated in a woman aged 30 to 39 in good health. Source material: memory CD4+ T cells sorted from blood. Subset described: CD45RA-negative fraction. This sequence joins TRBV6-5 and TRBJ1-4; tentatively, D is TRBD1 (6 bases). The CDR3 nucleotides read TGTGCCAGCACGGAGGGGGGCTCGGAAAAACTGTTTTTT. It codes for CASTEGGSEKLFF.